These T cell receptor beta chains were read from a single sample in a study of shared clonotypes between healthy human individuals. Method: immunoSEQ multiplex PCR; TCRdb's copy keeps in-frame clones and lacks some. The sample records about 1 million clones, approximately 68% being singletons. Sequenced: memory CD4+ T cells sorted from blood. Receptor source: a young man in good health. Each CDR3 is given with its conserved first and last residue. The order of the fields is D gene, clone size, V gene, J gene, CDR3 protein, CDR3 DNA. A D gene is named only where the DNA matches it firmly. Size tells how often a clone was seen (once, few, many) or the class of an expanded clone, and some rows leave it out.

>NA|NA|TRBV19|TRBJ1-5
CASTQPGLSNQPQHF
TGTGCCAGTACCCAACCGGGACTCAGCAATCAGCCCCAGCATTTT
>NA|NA|TRBV19|TRBJ2-1
CASSGGYNEQFF
TGTGCCAGTAGTGGCGGGTACAATGAGCAGTTCTTC
>TRBD1|NA|TRBV7-6|TRBJ2-2
CASSEGAKRVSTGELFF
TGTGCCAGCAGTGAGGGGGCCAAGAGAGTAAGCACCGGGGAGCTGTTTTTT
>NA|few|TRBV19|TRBJ1-3
CASSTSGNTIYF
TGTGCCAGTAGTACCTCTGGAAACACCATATATTTT
>NA|NA|TRBV7-2|TRBJ2-7
CASSRSVTDLDEQYF
TGTGCCAGCAGTAGGTCAGTGACCGACCTCGACGAGCAGTACTTC
>TRBD2|NA|TRBV4-2|TRBJ2-2
CASSPRLAGGQVGELFF
TGTGCCAGCAGCCCCCGACTAGCGGGGGGGCAAGTCGGGGAGCTGTTTTTT
>NA|NA|TRBV6-1|TRBJ1-5
CASSEVGINQPQHF
TGTGCCAGCAGTGAAGTAGGTATCAATCAGCCCCAGCATTTT
>NA|NA|TRBV19|TRBJ1-1
CASSAHSGGVPAEAFF
TGTGCCAGTAGTGCACACTCGGGAGGGGTTCCGGCTGAAGCTTTCTTT
>NA|NA|TRBV4-1|TRBJ1-6
CASSQDLYNYNSPLHF
TGCGCCAGCAGCCAAGATCTTTACAACTATAATTCACCCCTCCACTTT
>NA|NA|TRBV12-1|TRBJ1-5
CASSLGGANQPQHF
TGTGCCAGCAGCTTAGGGGGGGCCAATCAGCCCCAGCATTTT
>NA|NA|TRBV7-8|TRBJ2-5
CAVKGGGETQYF
TGTGCCGTAAAGGGGGGCGGGGAGACCCAGTACTTC
>NA|NA|TRBV6-1|TRBJ2-3
CASRRTGDTQYF
TGTGCCAGCAGGCGGACCGGGGATACGCAGTATTTT
>TRBD2|NA|TRBV6-6|TRBJ2-7
CASSVAGGSYEQYF
TGTGCCAGCAGCGTAGCGGGAGGCTCCTACGAGCAGTACTTC
>NA|NA|TRBV2|TRBJ2-5
CASSEAGGGLETQYF
TGTGCCAGCAGTGAAGCGGGAGGGGGCCTGGAGACCCAGTACTTC
>NA|many|TRBV6-1|TRBJ2-7
CASTWGYEQYF
TGTGCCAGCACGTGGGGCTACGAGCAGTACTTC
>TRBD1|NA|TRBV5-6|TRBJ1-1
CASSLEGGGLNTEAFF
TGTGCCAGCAGCTTGGAAGGGGGCGGGCTTAACACTGAAGCTTTCTTT
>NA|few|TRBV2|TRBJ1-4
CASSEYDGGRPNEKLFF
TGTGCCAGCAGTGAATATGATGGGGGCAGACCTAATGAAAAACTGTTTTTT
>NA|NA|TRBV7-8|TRBJ2-4
CASSLVGVKNIQYF
TGTGCCAGCAGCTTAGTCGGGGTCAAAAACATTCAGTACTTC
>NA|many|TRBV5-1|TRBJ1-2
CASSLRDGAYGYTF
TGCGCCAGCAGCTTACGGGACGGAGCCTATGGCTACACCTTC
>NA|NA|TRBV5-6|TRBJ2-7
CASSSYGEQYF
TGTGCCAGCAGCTCCTATGGCGAGCAGTACTTC
>TRBD1|NA|TRBV11-2|TRBJ2-2
CASSPRTGVSTGELFF
TGTGCCAGCAGCCCCCGGACAGGGGTTAGCACCGGGGAGCTGTTTTTT
>NA|NA|TRBV6-6|TRBJ2-3
CASRPGGSTDTQYF
TGTGCCAGCAGGCCTGGCGGTAGCACAGATACGCAGTATTTT
>NA|NA|TRBV30|TRBJ2-2
CAWTQRRDTGELFF
TGTGCCTGGACCCAGAGGCGGGACACCGGGGAGCTGTTTTTT
>TRBD2|NA|TRBV5-1|TRBJ2-7
CASRGLAGYEQYF
TGCGCCAGCAGGGGACTAGCGGGATACGAGCAGTACTTC
>NA|few|TRBV15|TRBJ1-2
CATSRELGLNYGYTF
TGTGCCACCAGCAGAGAACTGGGATTAAACTATGGCTACACCTTC
>TRBD1|many|TRBV4-1|TRBJ1-6
CASSQKGQGVNNSPLHF
TGCGCCAGCAGCCAGAAAGGACAGGGCGTAAATAATTCACCCCTCCACTTT
>NA|few|TRBV14|TRBJ1-1
CASSQDLELGTEAFF
TGTGCCAGCAGCCAAGATTTAGAGCTTGGCACAGAAGCTTTCTTT
>TRBD2|NA|TRBV7-2|TRBJ2-2
CASSAGTSGQTGELFF
TGTGCCAGCAGCGCGGGGACTAGCGGACAAACCGGGGAGCTGTTTTTT